Following are 10 T cell receptor beta chains from one sample sequenced in a study of shared clonotypes between healthy human individuals. The assay was immunoSEQ multiplex PCR, and TCRdb's table has in-frame clones only and misses some. The sample yields about a million clones, roughly 80% seen once. Sequenced sample: memory CD4+ T cells from PBMCs. Subset here: CD45RA-negative fraction. The receptor set was obtained from a man younger than 35 in good health. Some clones in this sample may be carry-over from other donors' samples.

The rearrangement uses TRBV2 and TRBJ2-3; no clear D. Trimming stripped 5 bases from V and 0 bases from J, with 6 bases between. Germline CDR1 reads SNHLY; CDR2 reads FYNNEI. The CDR3 loop spans 13 amino acids. CDR3 protein: CASSSESTDTQYF. DNA of the CDR3: TGTGCCAGCAGTTCCGAAAGCACAGATACGCAGTATTTT.

The V call is TRBV9, the J call TRBJ2-2, with D hard to call. Trimming stripped 0 bases from V and 3 bases from J, with 6 bases between. The CDR3 runs 14 residues. Germline-derived CDR1 and CDR2 are SGDLS and YYNGEE. CDR3 residues: CASSVGVHTGELFF. The CDR3 coding sequence is TGTGCCAGCAGCGTAGGAGTCCACACCGGGGAGCTGTTTTTT.

The chain uses TRBV5-1 and TRBJ2-7; D unresolved. Germline loops: CDR1 SGHRS, CDR2 YFSETQ. The CDR3 length is 12 residues. The germline V and J ends were trimmed by 5 bases and 5 bases, with 11 bases remaining between them. The CDR3 DNA sequence: TGCGCCAGCAGTTGGTATTCGGACGAGCAGTACTTC. Protein sequence: CASSWYSDEQYF.

This clone was detected only a few times. The chain joins TRBV5-1 to TRBJ2-4; D perhaps matches TRBD1 (7 bases). V dropped 0 bases and J dropped 8 bases, with 9 bases sitting between them. The CDR3 runs to 13 residues. CDR1 and CDR2 (germline): SGHRS, YFSETQ. The CDR3 DNA reads as TGCGCCAGCAGCTTGGCCAGGGGGGACATTCAGTACTTC. Amino acids: CASSLARGDIQYF.

The chain joins TRBV18 to TRBJ1-5; D ambiguous. The CDR3 loop spans 14 amino acids. Germline CDR1 is KGHSH and CDR2 is LQKENI. Trimming removed 1 base from V and 7 bases from J, with 11 bases in between. Written as DNA, the CDR3 is TGTGCCAGCTCACCACTCGTCAGTAGCCAGCCCCAGCATTTT. Translated, it gives CASSPLVSSQPQHF. Supplemented by reference TRBV18 and TRBJ1-5, the full variable domain reads NAGVMQNPRHLVRRRGQEARLRCSPMKGHSHVYWYRQLPEEGLKFMVYLQKENIIDESGMPKERFSAEFPKEGPSILRIQQVVRGDSAAYFCASSPLVSSQPQHFGDGTRLSIL.

CDR3 loop: CASSRKSGANGDEQFF. DNA for the CDR3: TGTGCCAGCAGCCGAAAAAGCGGGGCCAACGGGGATGAGCAGTTCTTC. The V call is TRBV5-4, the J call TRBJ2-1, with 7 bases aligning to TRBD2. Germline V gene sequence: CDR1 SGHNT, CDR2 YYREEE (reference sequence). V lost 4 bases, J lost 8 bases, and 15 bases stayed unmatched. The CDR3 loop spans 16 amino acids.

The V call is TRBV7-2, the J call TRBJ2-2, with 10 bases matching TRBD2. Germline-derived CDR1 and CDR2 are SGHTA and FQGNSA. J was trimmed by 4 bases and V by 4 bases; bases with no gene match: 9. The CDR3 is 17 amino acids. For the CDR3, the DNA is TGTGCCAGCAGCTCCGAGAGGATAGCGGGAGGCACCGGGGAGCTGTTTTTT. The encoded protein is CASSSERIAGGTGELFF.

This clone was seen many times. The J gene is TRBJ2-5, the V gene TRBV5-4; no reliable D call. The CDR3 extends over 13 amino acids. Trimming took off 0 bases at V and 5 bases at J, with 8 bases between the two ends. Germline CDR1 SGHNT, CDR2 YYREEE (reference sequence). The CDR3 region has the DNA TGTGCCAGCAGCTTGGGAGTAGTGGAGACCCAGTACTTC. Translated: CASSLGVVETQYF.

The chain combines TRBV5-1 with TRBJ2-1; TRBD2 matches 12 bases. There are 15 residues in the CDR3. The trim removed 5 bases at V and 8 bases at J, leaving 8 bases unmatched. CDR1 and CDR2 from the germline V gene are SGHRS and YFSETQ. Written as DNA, the CDR3 is TGCGCCAGCAGTACCAGGACTAGCGGGAATGATGAGCAGTTCTTC. Translating it yields CASSTRTSGNDEQFF.

V usage is TRBV6-4 and J usage is TRBJ2-1; the D gene is possibly TRBD2 (6 bases). The CDR3 has 15 residues. Germline V gene data show CDR1 as MRHNA and CDR2 as SNTAGT. The V and J ends lost 6 bases and 3 bases respectively, with 15 bases between them. This chain's CDR3 is CASSEQEGGYNEQFF. CDR3 nucleotide sequence: TGTGCCAGCAGCGAGCAGGAGGGAGGCTACAATGAGCAGTTCTTC.